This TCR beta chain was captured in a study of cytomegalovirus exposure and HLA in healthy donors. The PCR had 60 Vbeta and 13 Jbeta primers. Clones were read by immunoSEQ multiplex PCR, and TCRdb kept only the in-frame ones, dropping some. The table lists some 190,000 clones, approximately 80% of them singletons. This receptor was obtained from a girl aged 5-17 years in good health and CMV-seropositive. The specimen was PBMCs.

CDR3 protein: CASSLTRSYNEQFF. The CDR3 region has the DNA TGTGCCAGCAGCCTGACTAGATCCTACAATGAGCAGTTCTTC. The chain has TRBV7-6 and TRBJ2-1, with a tentative D call TRBD2 (6 bases). The CDR3 runs 14 residues. V was trimmed by 5 bases and J by 1 base, leaving 9 bases between them. Germline V gives CDR1 SGHVS, CDR2 FNYEAQ. Variable domain in full (rest from reference TRBV7-6 and TRBJ2-1): GAGVSQSPRYKVTKRGQDVALRCDPISGHVSLYWYRQALGQGPEFLTYFNYEAQQDKSGLPNDRFSAERPEGSISTLTIQRTEQRDSAMYRCASSLTRSYNEQFFGPGTRLTVL.